The subject of this entry is one TCR beta chain. What it recognizes is unknown. This specimen comes from a study of cytomegalovirus exposure and HLA in healthy donors. The study's findings and limits: An observed cluster of highly shared sequence variants was recorded as a likely sequencing artifact.

Researchers ran the PCR with 60 Vbeta and 13 Jbeta primers. The assay was immunoSEQ multiplex PCR, and TCRdb's table has in-frame clones only and misses some. The profile covers over 65,000 clones, with roughly 83% appearing a single time and 14% to 15% taken by the ten largest. The germline CDR1 and CDR2 sequences are SEHNR and FQNEAQ (reference sequence). The CDR3 has 13 residues. J was trimmed by 5 bases and V by 6 bases; bases with no gene match: 3. Sequencing was done on a sample of PBMCs. The chain recombines TRBV7-9 with TRBJ1-5, with 8 bases aligning to TRBD1. This clonotype was obtained from a middle-aged woman in good health and CMV-seropositive. CDR3 in DNA: TGTGCCAGCAGACAGGGGGTTGATCAGCCCCAGCATTTT. Protein product: CASRQGVDQPQHF.